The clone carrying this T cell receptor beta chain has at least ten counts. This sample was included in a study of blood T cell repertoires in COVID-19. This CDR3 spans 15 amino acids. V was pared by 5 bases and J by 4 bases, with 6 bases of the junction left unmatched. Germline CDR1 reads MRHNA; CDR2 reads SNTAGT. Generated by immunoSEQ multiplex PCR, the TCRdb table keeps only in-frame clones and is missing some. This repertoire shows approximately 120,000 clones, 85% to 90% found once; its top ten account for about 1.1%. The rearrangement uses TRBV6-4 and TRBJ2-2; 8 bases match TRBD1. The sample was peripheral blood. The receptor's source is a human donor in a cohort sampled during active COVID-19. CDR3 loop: CASSQGASSTGELFF. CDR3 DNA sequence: TGTGCCAGCAGTCAGGGGGCCTCGAGCACCGGGGAGCTGTTTTTT.